A single sample is the source of the 23 T cell receptor beta chains below, sequenced in a study of blood T cells in healthy people across ages. The use of a sample-barcoded 5' primer and a J-beta primer mix characterized a second PCR of about 7 to 12 cycles. Each CDR3 protein gets one entry after TCRdb re-called the 5' RACE reads with MiXCR. The sample contains around 800,000 distinct CDR3 sequences, more than 25% of which appear only once. This sample also appeared in a second study, on T cells of mothers and their children.

Sequenced sample: blood. Every receptor here comes from a boy aged 5-17 years in good health.

The chain carries TRBV2 and TRBJ2-5; 9 bases match TRBD1. Trimming at V came to 7 bases and at J to 5 bases, leaving 11 bases not matched to a gene. Germline values: CDR1 SNHLY, CDR2 FYNNEI. The CDR3 length is 15 residues. The CDR3 spells CASILDRGPGETQYF. CDR3 bases: TGTGCCAGCATCCTGGACAGGGGCCCGGGGGAGACCCAGTACTTC.

This clonotype was recorded a few times. The J gene is TRBJ2-5, the V gene TRBV20-1, with TRBD2 matching 14 bases. The J segment lost 2 bases and the V segment lost 6 bases, leaving 11 bases of the junction unmatched. Germline CDR1 reads DFQATT; CDR2 reads SNEGSKA (reference sequence). The CDR3 sequence is 17 residues long. In DNA, the CDR3 is TGCAGTGCGAGAAAGGGACTAGCGGGGGCCGATCAAGAGACCCAGTACTTC. This codes for CSARKGLAGADQETQYF.

This clonotype has just a few counts. This CDR3 fails to terminate in the conserved phenylalanine or tryptophan, so it likely reflects a read error. The gene calls are TRBV20-1 and TRBJ2-1, with D perhaps TRBD2 (6 bases). Germline CDR1 and CDR2: DFQATT and SNEGSKA (reference sequence). The CDR3 has 14 residues. Trimming removed 5 bases at V and 5 bases at J, with 16 bases between. This chain's CDR3 is CSAPGGMLHNEQFL. The CDR3 DNA reads TGCAGTGCTCCCGGAGGGATGTTACACAATGAGCAGTTCCTC.

This clonotype was picked up many times. The chain couples TRBV10-2 to TRBJ2-4; a possible D gene is TRBD1 (5 bases). The CDR3 covers 14 residues. Germline V lookup: CDR1 WSHSY, CDR2 SAAADI. Trimming shortened V by 2 bases and J by 10 bases, and 15 bases separated the two germline ends. This chain's CDR3 is CASSEGPRETIQYF. CDR3 DNA sequence: TGCGCCAGCAGTGAGGGCCCCAGGGAAACTATTCAGTACTTC.

This clonotype was seen more than once but under ten times. The chain recombines TRBV3-1 with TRBJ2-7; D assignment may be TRBD1 or TRBD2 (5 bases each). The germline V gene has CDR1 LGHDT and CDR2 YNNKEL (reference sequence). V shed 1 base and J shed 4 bases, with 11 bases lying between them. CDR3 length equals 14 residues. The CDR3 sequence is CASSQVRGAYEQYF. In DNA form, the CDR3 reads TGTGCCAGCAGCCAAGTGAGGGGTGCGTACGAGCAGTACTTC.

This clonotype was recorded at least ten times. V and J are TRBV12-3 or TRBV12-4 and TRBJ2-1, with D possibly being TRBD2 (5 bases). Trimming left V 6 bases short and J 4 bases short, with 10 bases between. The CDR3 totals 13 residues. In DNA form, the CDR3 reads TGTGCCAGCAGCCCCGGGATATACAATGAGCAGTTCTTC. The encoded protein is CASSPGIYNEQFF.

The rearrangement links TRBV6-6 to TRBJ2-1; TRBD2 matches at 9 bases. Trimming cost V 8 bases and J 10 bases; bases outside gene matches: 6. CDR1 and CDR2 (germline): MNHNY, SVGAGI (reference sequence). CDR3 length: 12 amino acids. CDR3 region: CASYSGGREQFF. CDR3 DNA sequence: TGTGCCAGCTATAGCGGGGGCCGGGAGCAGTTCTTC.

The CDR3 here is CASSLETRGVTEAFF. DNA of the CDR3: TGTGCCAGCAGCTTAGAGACAAGGGGAGTCACTGAAGCTTTCTTT. This chain uses TRBV7-2 with TRBJ1-1; possible D gene TRBD1, 5 bases. Looked up from germline, CDR1 is SGHTA and CDR2 is FQGNSA. The CDR3 has 15 residues. Trimming removed 1 base at V and 4 bases at J, with 13 bases between.

The V and J genes are TRBV10-1 and TRBJ2-7, with 11 bases matching TRBD2. Trimming at V came to 3 bases and at J to 7 bases, leaving 2 bases not matched to a gene. The CDR3 contains 13 residues. Germline values: CDR1 WNHNN, CDR2 SYGVQD (reference sequence). The CDR3 sequence is CASSERLAGEQYF. CDR3 in DNA: TGCGCCAGCAGTGAAAGACTAGCGGGGGAGCAGTACTTC.

This chain joins TRBV5-1 and TRBJ2-1; 15 nucleotides match TRBD2. This CDR3 is 19 amino acids long. V lost 3 bases to trimming and J lost 0 bases; unmatched junction nucleotides: 7. Germline CDR1 SGHRS, CDR2 YFSETQ. CDR3 in DNA: TGCGCCAGCAGCTCTCGTGGGACTAGCGGGGGGAGCTCCTACAATGAGCAGTTCTTC. This codes for CASSSRGTSGGSSYNEQFF.

This sequence joins TRBV11-2 and TRBJ1-2; D remains ambiguous. Per germline, CDR1 SGHAT and CDR2 FQNNGV. The CDR3 is 13 amino acids. The ends were cut back, 1 base at V and 4 bases at J, with 7 bases in the middle. The CDR3 region is CASSLAQTYGYTF. The CDR3 DNA follows: TGTGCCAGCAGCTTAGCGCAGACCTATGGCTACACCTTC.

The table lists this clonotype with a count of one. The chain uses TRBV30 and TRBJ2-7; 13 positions agree with TRBD2. Germline lookup yields CDR1 GTSNPN and CDR2 SVGIG (reference sequence). The CDR3 loop spans 14 amino acids. Germline trimming cut 5 bases from V and 2 bases from J; bases unmatched to any gene: 3. This CDR3 is CAWGLAGATYEQYF. The DNA for the CDR3 is TGTGCCTGGGGACTAGCGGGGGCTACCTACGAGCAGTACTTC.

This clonotype was observed a few times. The J gene is TRBJ2-3, the V gene TRBV20-1; TRBD2 agrees at 8 bases. V shed 0 bases and J 5 bases; nucleotides not matched to a gene: 13. From germline, CDR1 is DFQATT and CDR2 SNEGSKA (reference sequence). This CDR3 has 17 residues. CDR3 region: CSARDPLVAGSGDTQYF. The CDR3 region has the DNA TGCAGTGCTAGAGATCCACTGGTAGCGGGGTCGGGAGATACGCAGTATTTT.

The chain uses TRBV2 and TRBJ1-3, with D possibly being TRBD1 (6 bases). Germline CDR1 and CDR2: SNHLY and FYNNEI. Trimming cost V 6 bases and J 2 bases, with 17 bases left between them. There are 16 residues in the CDR3. CDR3 loop: CASRTGRNWAGNTIYF. In DNA, the CDR3 is TGTGCCAGCAGGACAGGAAGAAATTGGGCTGGAAACACCATATATTTT.

This clonotype was counted only a few times. The chain recombines TRBV7-3 with TRBJ2-1, with 8 bases identical to TRBD2. CDR3 length equals 14 residues. Looked up from germline, CDR1 is SGHTA and CDR2 is FQGTGA. V was pared by 8 bases and J by 5 bases, with 8 bases of the junction left unmatched. The CDR3 region has the DNA TGTGCCAGCGCCTATAGCGGGGCCAACAATGAGCAGTTCTTC. As protein: CASAYSGANNEQFF.

Only a few counts were recorded for this clonotype. The chain recombines TRBV7-6 with TRBJ2-3, with 9 bases fitting TRBD1. V shed 4 bases and J 2 bases; nucleotides not matched to a gene: 7. The CDR3 contains 16 residues. Looked up from germline, CDR1 is SGHVS and CDR2 is FNYEAQ. CDR3 residues: CASSSTGGMFTDTQYF. As DNA, the CDR3 is TGTGCCAGCAGCTCAACAGGGGGCATGTTCACAGATACGCAGTATTTT.

For this clonotype: Sequence at one end of the junction differs from germline and may be a read error. V and J are TRBV7-7 and TRBJ2-5; TRBD1 aligns across 8 bases. The CDR3 totals 15 residues. Germline V CDR1 and CDR2: SSHAT, FNYEAQ (reference sequence). In nucleotides, the CDR3 is TGTGCTAGCAGCTTTCGGGACAGGTTTGGGGAGACCCAGTACTTC. Its translation: CASSFRDRFGETQYF.

This chain joins TRBV7-9 and TRBJ2-7; D might be TRBD1 or TRBD2, each matching 5 bases. Near its end, the DNA agrees better with TRBJ2-1, so the J call may be wrong. Germline CDR1 reads SEHNR; CDR2 reads FQNEAQ (reference sequence). The length of the CDR3 is 13 residues. For the CDR3, the DNA is TGTGCCAGCAGCTCCCTTGGGGACCATGAGCAGTTCTTC. This gives the protein CASSSLGDHEQFF.

CDR3 sequence: CASSLGTGGGEQFF. CDR3 coding DNA: TGTGCCAGCAGCTTAGGGACAGGGGGCGGTGAGCAGTTCTTC. The chain joins TRBV7-3 to TRBJ2-1; 12 bases align to TRBD1. Germline V gene lookup returns CDR1 SGHTA and CDR2 FQGTGA. CDR3 size: 14 residues. With V trimmed by 2 bases and J by 9 bases, 2 bases remained unmatched.

The rearrangement joins TRBV7-9 to TRBJ2-5, with D possibly TRBD2 on 5 matching bases. The V gene's germline CDR1 is SEHNR and CDR2 FQNEAQ (reference sequence). This CDR3 comprises 17 residues. Trimming cost V 5 bases and J 1 base, with 20 bases left between them. The CDR3 bases are TGTGCCAGCAGCCTTAGTAGGGCTAGCCGAAGCCAAGAGACCCAGTACTTC. Its translation: CASSLSRASRSQETQYF.

The V call is TRBV29-1, the J call TRBJ2-3; no definite D call. Trimming cost V 2 bases and J 2 bases, with 2 bases left between them. The germline gives CDR1 SQVTM, CDR2 ANQGSEA. CDR3 length: 11 residues. The CDR3 bases are TGCAGCGTTGAAATCACAGATACGCAGTATTTT. Protein: CSVEITDTQYF.

This chain uses TRBV20-1 with TRBJ1-1, with TRBD1 identical over 7 bases. Germline V gene lookup returns CDR1 DFQATT and CDR2 SNEGSKA (reference sequence). Germline trimming cut 0 bases from V and 1 base from J; bases unmatched to any gene: 8. There are 16 residues in the CDR3. The CDR3 here is CSARDLQGRGNTEAFF. In DNA form, the CDR3 reads TGCAGTGCTAGAGACCTACAGGGGCGGGGGAACACTGAAGCTTTCTTT.

There are a few counts of this clonotype. The chain joins TRBV10-3 to TRBJ2-1, with D unresolved. The germline CDR1 and CDR2 sequences are ENHRY and SYGVKD. CDR3 length equals 14 residues. The V end lost 6 bases, the J end lost 0 bases, and 9 bases lay between the germline ends. The CDR3: CAISHSSSYNEQFF. CDR3 bases: TGTGCCATCAGCCATTCAAGCTCCTACAATGAGCAGTTCTTC.